The 13 T cell receptor beta chains below come from one sample, sequenced in a study of Graves' ophthalmopathy and Graves' hyperthyroidism. RNA transcripts yielded amplified TCR beta CDR3 regions. RT-PCR in the first round used HTBI primers; a second-round multiplex PCR followed. TCRdb re-analysed the multiplex PCR reads in MiXCR, keeping a single row per CDR3 protein. This sample carries around 1,000,000 distinct CDR3 sequences, 35% to 40% of them seen once, and the ten largest clones take approximately 12%. Sequenced sample: peripheral blood or thyroid tissue (not recorded which). The receptor source for this set is an adult man with Graves' hyperthyroidism.

The chain combines TRBV20-1 with TRBJ2-5; no firm D call. CDR3 size: 16 residues. V lost 2 bases to trimming and J lost 1 base, with 17 bases between them. The germline gives CDR1 DFQATT, CDR2 SNEGSKA (reference sequence). CDR3 coding DNA: TGCAGTGCTAGATTGGTTGGACGGTTCATCCAAGAGACCCAGTACTTC. Translated: CSARLVGRFIQETQYF.

This clonotype was recorded at least ten times. The rearrangement uses TRBV20-1 and TRBJ2-7; 11 positions agree with TRBD2. From germline, CDR1 is DFQATT and CDR2 SNEGSKA (reference sequence). The CDR3 is 14 amino acids. Trimming took 3 bases from V and 12 from J; bases not matched to a gene: 13. The CDR3 DNA reads TGCAGTGCTAGTGCTAGCGGGGGGATAGCGAGCTTGTACTTC. It codes for CSASASGGIASLYF.

The chain combines TRBV29-1 with TRBJ1-4; TRBD1 is a possible D gene (5 bases). The V gene lost 5 bases and the J gene lost 0 bases, with 10 bases spanning the gap. The CDR3 loop spans 14 amino acids. CDR1 and CDR2 (germline): SQVTM, ANQGSEA. For the CDR3, the DNA is TGCAGCGTTCCCGCGACAGCAACTAATGAAAAACTGTTTTTT. It translates to CSVPATATNEKLFF.

In this sample, this clonotype turned up a few times. Sequence at one end of the junction differs from germline and may be a read error. The chain links TRBV6-5 to TRBJ2-5; D call uncertain. CDR1 is MNHEY and CDR2 is SVGAGI in the germline V gene. This CDR3 has 14 amino acids. CDR3 bases: TGTGCCAGCAGACCAACGGACCCGTTTCGGATCTTAAGGTTC. It codes for CASRPTDPFRILRF.

This clonotype occurred many times. The rearrangement links TRBV7-8 to TRBJ2-7; the match to TRBD2 covers 9 bases. CDR3 size: 16 residues. Germline V gives CDR1 SGHVS, CDR2 FQNEAQ. Trimming removed 4 bases from V and 3 bases from J; junction bases left unmatched: 10. The CDR3 is CASSSLVAGDIYEQYF. The CDR3 region has the DNA TGTGCCAGCAGCTCCCTCGTAGCGGGGGATATCTACGAGCAGTACTTC. Full variable domain (remainder filled in from reference TRBV7-8 and TRBJ2-7): GAGVSQSPRYKVAKRGQDVALRCDPISGHVSLFWYQQALGQGPEFLTYFQNEAQLDKSGLPSDRFFAERPEGSVSTLKIQRTQQEDSAVYLCASSSLVAGDIYEQYFGPGTRLTVT.

The chain uses TRBV10-3 and TRBJ2-6; D unresolved. V lost 0 bases, J lost 4 bases, and 10 bases lay in between. Germline V gene sequence: CDR1 ENHRY, CDR2 SYGVKD. The CDR3 extends over 16 amino acids. The CDR3 coding sequence is TGTGCCATCAGTGAGTCAGCAGGAACCGGGGCCAACGTCCTGACTTTC. Translating it yields CAISESAGTGANVLTF.

V is TRBV6-2 or TRBV6-3 and J is TRBJ1-3; no firm D call. The CDR3 is 16 residues long. Trimming left V 7 bases short and J 4 bases short, with 20 bases between. CDR1 is MNHEY and CDR2 is SVGEGT in the germline V gene. The CDR3 here is CASNEGGPAGGNTIYF. For the CDR3, the DNA is TGTGCCAGCAACGAAGGCGGCCCAGCCGGAGGAAACACCATATATTTT.

This chain connects TRBV12-3 or TRBV12-4 to TRBJ2-2; D is uncertain. With 6 bases removed from V and 7 bases from J, the gap between germline ends came to 15 bases. This CDR3 spans 14 amino acids. The CDR3: CASSPMGKFGELFF. The CDR3 DNA reads TGTGCCAGCAGCCCTATGGGGAAATTCGGGGAGCTGTTTTTT.

On this clonotype itself: The final CDR3 position lacks the conserved phenylalanine or tryptophan, pointing to a likely read error. The CDR3 DNA is TGTGCCAGCAGCTCGAGGGACAGGGGATTGAGGGAGCAGTACCTC. It codes for CASSSRDRGLREQYL. This chain joins TRBV7-6 and TRBJ2-7; 10 nucleotides align to TRBD1. CDR1 is SGHVS and CDR2 is FNYEAQ in the germline V gene. Unmatched junction bases numbered 10, after V lost 4 bases and J lost 7 bases. This CDR3 spans 15 amino acids.

In this sample, this clonotype turned up many times. This chain links TRBV10-2 with TRBJ2-5; D remains unclear. The CDR3 has 14 amino acids. Germline values: CDR1 WSHSY, CDR2 SAAADI. Trimming stripped 3 bases from V and 1 base from J, with 9 bases between. The CDR3 bases are TGCGCCAGCAGTGATAAGAGACGCCAAGAGACCCAGTACTTC. Translation: CASSDKRRQETQYF.

This clonotype was counted a few times. At one end, the junction sequence differs from germline, possibly due to a read error. V is TRBV7-3 and J is TRBJ2-7, with 7 bases matching TRBD2. Germline lookup yields CDR1 SGHTA and CDR2 FQGTGA. The CDR3 loop spans 15 amino acids. CDR3 DNA sequence: TGTGCCAGCAGCTTAGCGGCGGGAGTAAGGTACGAGCGGTACTTC. Encoded protein: CASSLAAGVRYERYF.

The sample holds a few counts of this clonotype. This chain connects TRBV6-4 to TRBJ2-5; TRBD2 matches 13 bases. V trimming: 5 bases; J trimming: 6 bases; junction bases outside the gene matches: 3. Germline lookup yields CDR1 MRHNA and CDR2 SNTAGT. This CDR3 contains 14 residues. The CDR3 nucleotides read TGTGCCAGCAGTCGGACTAGCGGGGGCAAGACCCAGTACTTC. As protein: CASSRTSGGKTQYF.

Comments on this clonotype: This CDR3 is missing its conserved last phenylalanine or tryptophan, likely due to a read error. V is TRBV7-2 and J is TRBJ2-7; 14 nucleotides match TRBD2. The CDR3 contains 16 residues. Germline V gene sequence: CDR1 SGHTA, CDR2 FQGNSA. The CDR3 bases are TGTGCAAGCAGCTTACTTGGGACTAGCGGGAGAAACGAGCAGTACTCC. It codes for CASSLLGTSGRNEQYS.